Shown below are 17 T cell receptor beta chains from a single sample sequenced in a study of T cell repertoires in cytomegalovirus infection (dated by TCRdb to between 2017 and 2020). The data were produced on an Illumina HiSeq 1500. Starting from the raw public reads, TCRdb applied fastp trimming at Q25, assembled clones with MiXCR and retained in-frame beta chains. Rows with one shared CDR3 protein collapse into an entry with the most common genes and DNA. The sample table lists 300,000 to 450,000 distinct CDR3 sequences, less than 20% of them with a count of one. The leading ten clones occupy 7.5% to 9.5% of the sample. The sequenced sample consisted of PBMCs. Receptor source: a human donor in good health (CMV status not recorded). Some clones in this sample may be carry-over from other donors' samples.

This clonotype was picked up many times. This CDR3 is CASSLEVGGAEAFF. CDR3 coding DNA: TGTGCCAGCAGCTTAGAAGTCGGCGGGGCTGAAGCTTTCTTT. The V and J genes are TRBV7-8 and TRBJ1-1, with D hard to call. The germline V gene encodes CDR1 SGHVS and CDR2 FQNEAQ. The CDR3 is 14 amino acids. The V and J ends lost 1 base and 6 bases respectively, with 12 bases between them.

This clonotype was observed a handful of times. The V and J genes are TRBV11-2 and TRBJ1-2, with D possibly being TRBD1 (5 bases). Germline V lookup: CDR1 SGHAT, CDR2 FQNNGV. V shed 3 bases and J shed 7 bases, with 12 bases lying between them. The CDR3 has 13 residues. CDR3 sequence (DNA): TGTGCCAGCAGCTTGGCAGGGAATGCTGGCTACACCTTC. It yields the protein CASSLAGNAGYTF.

This clonotype came up many times. The chain employs TRBV7-6 and TRBJ2-5; 10 nucleotides line up with TRBD1. Germline CDR1 is SGHVS and CDR2 is FNYEAQ. V shed 5 bases and J 3 bases; nucleotides not matched to a gene: 6. The CDR3 is made up of 15 amino acids. The CDR3 loop reads CASSITGTGEETQYF. The CDR3 DNA reads TGTGCCAGCAGCATAACCGGGACAGGGGAAGAGACCCAGTACTTC.

The J gene is TRBJ2-3, the V gene TRBV19; maybe TRBD2 (6 bases). The ends were cut back, 6 bases at V and 2 bases at J, with 18 bases in the middle. Germline V lookup: CDR1 LNHDA, CDR2 SQIVND (reference sequence). The CDR3 covers 16 residues. CDR3 protein: CASRQDSGYYTDTQYF. The CDR3, as DNA: TGTGCCAGTAGACAAGATAGCGGTTACTACACAGATACGCAGTATTTT.

This clonotype was recorded at least ten times. The chain combines TRBV7-2 with TRBJ2-7; 11 bases match TRBD2. CDR1 and CDR2 (germline): SGHTA, FQGNSA. There are 16 residues in the CDR3. With 1 base clipped from V and 3 bases from J, the junction kept 5 bases outside the gene matches. The CDR3 DNA follows: TGTGCCAGCAGCTTAGAACTAGCGGGGGAAGTCTACGAGCAGTACTTC. It encodes CASSLELAGEVYEQYF.

There are many counts of this clonotype. The V gene is TRBV10-3, the J gene TRBJ2-1, with unresolved D. V dropped 7 bases and J dropped 0 bases, with 7 bases sitting between them. The CDR3 runs 13 residues. Germline loops: CDR1 ENHRY, CDR2 SYGVKD. The CDR3 DNA reads TGTGCCATCAAGGCCAGCTCCTACAATGAGCAGTTCTTC. This codes for CAIKASSYNEQFF.

This clonotype was detected ten times or more. The rearrangement joins TRBV7-2 to TRBJ2-7; 11 nucleotides agree with TRBD2. Germline CDR1 is SGHTA and CDR2 is FQGNSA. The ends lost 1 base at V and 8 bases at J; junction bases unmatched: 7. This CDR3 comprises 15 residues. CDR3 in DNA: TGTGCCAGCAGCTTAGTAGGTAGCGGGGGGGATAAGCAGTACTTC. This gives the protein CASSLVGSGGDKQYF.

This clonotype turned up a few times. The chain recombines TRBV19 with TRBJ2-2; D might be TRBD1 (5 bases). Germline values: CDR1 LNHDA, CDR2 SQIVND (reference sequence). This CDR3 region has 15 residues. Trimming shortened V by 5 bases and J by 1 base, and 11 bases separated the two germline ends. CDR3 region: CASSDRLLNTGELFF. In DNA, the CDR3 is TGTGCCAGTAGTGACAGACTCTTGAACACCGGGGAGCTGTTTTTT. Full variable domain (outside the CDR3, taken from reference TRBV19 and TRBJ2-2): DGGITQSPKYLFRKEGQNVTLSCEQNLNHDAMYWYRQDPGQGLRLIYYSQIVNDFQKGDIAEGYSVSREKKESFPLTVTSAQKNPTAFYLCASSDRLLNTGELFFGEGSRLTVL.

The rearrangement uses TRBV28 and TRBJ2-3, with D maybe TRBD2 (6 bases). Germline loops: CDR1 MDHEN, CDR2 SYDVKM. The CDR3 sequence is 14 residues long. The germline V and J ends were trimmed by 3 bases and 8 bases, with 15 bases remaining between them. CDR3 DNA: TGTGCCAGCAGTTTCTTGTTTGTGGAGGGTACGCAGTATTTT. This translates into CASSFLFVEGTQYF.

This clonotype was counted between two and nine times. The J gene is TRBJ1-1, the V gene TRBV5-1, with 11 bases that match TRBD1. The CDR3 loop spans 16 amino acids. The V gene's germline CDR1 is SGHRS and CDR2 YFSETQ. V was pared by 7 bases and J by 4 bases, with 12 bases of the junction left unmatched. The CDR3 loop reads CASLRTGGEVGTEAFF. Here the CDR3 DNA reads TGCGCCAGCTTAAGGACAGGGGGCGAGGTGGGCACTGAAGCTTTCTTT.

The chain recombines TRBV4-3 with TRBJ1-1; a weak D match, TRBD1 (5 bases). V gave up 4 bases and J gave up 8 bases, with 14 bases separating them. This CDR3 is built from 13 residues. CDR1 is LGHNA, CDR2 YSLEER, per germline. DNA for the CDR3: TGCGCCAGCAGCCCCCGCCAGGGAGCCGAAGCTTTCTTT. This gives the protein CASSPRQGAEAFF.

Only a few counts were recorded for this clonotype. The chain recombines TRBV5-5 with TRBJ1-1; D may be TRBD1 (5 bases). The V end was cut by 0 bases, the J end by 3 bases, with 15 bases between. This CDR3 contains 16 residues. Germline CDR1 and CDR2: SGHKS and YYEKEE (reference sequence). CDR3 bases: TGTGCCAGCAGCTTGGGAGGGTCAGGGCTGGACACTGAAGCTTTCTTT. Protein product: CASSLGGSGLDTEAFF.

This clonotype was recorded many times. V usage is TRBV7-2 and J usage is TRBJ2-1; unclear D gene. The CDR3 runs to 14 residues. Germline assignment: CDR1 SGHTA and CDR2 FQGNSA. The V end was cut by 1 base, the J end by 12 bases, with 16 bases between. The CDR3 is CASSLGGKVVWQFF. In DNA form, the CDR3 reads TGTGCCAGCAGCTTAGGGGGTAAAGTGGTTTGGCAGTTCTTC.

There are many counts of this clonotype. The rearrangement joins TRBV7-2 to TRBJ2-1; perhaps TRBD2 as D (6 bases). The CDR3 is 14 amino acids. Germline CDR1 is SGHTA and CDR2 is FQGNSA. V was clipped by 6 bases and J by 9 bases, with 18 bases between them. CDR3 DNA: TGTGCCAGCAGTGGGACGGGAGCGCACGGTGAGCAGTTCTTC. Translation gives CASSGTGAHGEQFF.

There are a few counts of this clonotype. The CDR3 loop reads CASSTGLGYGYTF. The CDR3 coding sequence is TGTGCCAGCAGCACCGGTTTGGGTTATGGCTACACCTTC. The chain is built from TRBV4-2 and TRBJ1-2, with unresolved D. Germline CDR1 is LGHNA and CDR2 is YNFKEQ. CDR3 size: 13 residues. V lost 5 bases and J lost 5, with 12 bases in between.

A few counts support this clonotype. V usage is TRBV29-1 and J usage is TRBJ2-1; TRBD1 matches at 8 bases. Germline V gives CDR1 SQVTM, CDR2 ANQGSEA. Trimming cost V 7 bases and J 9 bases; bases outside gene matches: 14. CDR3 length: 14 residues. The CDR3 sequence is CSGTLTGEKGEQFF. DNA of the CDR3: TGCAGCGGTACGCTGACAGGGGAGAAGGGTGAGCAGTTCTTC.

A few counts support this clonotype. The CDR3 region is CASSFGLAGERGFF. CDR3 in DNA: TGTGCCAGCAGCTTCGGACTAGCGGGAGAGAGAGGGTTCTTC. J is TRBJ2-1 and V is TRBV11-2; 13 bases match TRBD2. Germline CDR1 reads SGHAT; CDR2 reads FQNNGV. V was pared by 3 bases and J by 15 bases, with 8 bases of the junction left unmatched. This CDR3 comprises 14 residues.